This entry concerns a single TCR beta chain. Its antigen is still unknown. The CDR3 totals 14 residues. Germline V gene sequence: CDR1 SEHNR, CDR2 FQNEAQ (reference sequence). V gave up 0 bases and J gave up 4 bases, with 9 bases separating them. This entry comes from a study of blood T cells in healthy people across ages. Primers used in a second PCR of roughly 6 to 11 cycles were a sample-barcoded 5' primer and a J-beta primer mix. Unique molecular identifiers of 12 random nucleotides labeled each cDNA. TCRdb processed the 5' RACE reads anew with MiXCR; each CDR3 protein has one entry. The sample lists approximately 770,000 distinct CDR3 sequences; more than 45% were seen once. The individuals who served as donors were healthy Caucasians living in Russia, aged roughly 6 to 90. Study observations and caveats: Conclusively comparing naive with antigen-experienced cells was impossible with unsorted PBMCs.

V usage is TRBV7-9 and J usage is TRBJ1-1; D is unclear. This clonotype originated in a man aged 25 to 45 in good health. Sequencing was done on a sample of blood. The CDR3 bases are TGTGCCAGCAGCTTAGCGCGGGAGGCCACTGAAGCTTTCTTT. This codes for CASSLAREATEAFF.